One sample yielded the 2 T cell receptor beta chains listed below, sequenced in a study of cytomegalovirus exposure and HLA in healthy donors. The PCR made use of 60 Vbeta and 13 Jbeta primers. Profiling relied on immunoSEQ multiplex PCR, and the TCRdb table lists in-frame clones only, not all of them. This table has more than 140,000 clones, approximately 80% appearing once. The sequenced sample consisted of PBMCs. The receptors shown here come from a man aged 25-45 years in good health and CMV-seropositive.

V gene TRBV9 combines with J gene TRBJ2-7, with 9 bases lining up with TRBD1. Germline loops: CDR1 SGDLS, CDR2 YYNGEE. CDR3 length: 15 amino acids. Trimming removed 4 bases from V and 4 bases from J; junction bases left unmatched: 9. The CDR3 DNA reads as TGTGCCAGCAGCCCAGGACAGGGGAGGTTTTACGAGCAGTACTTC. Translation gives CASSPGQGRFYEQYF.

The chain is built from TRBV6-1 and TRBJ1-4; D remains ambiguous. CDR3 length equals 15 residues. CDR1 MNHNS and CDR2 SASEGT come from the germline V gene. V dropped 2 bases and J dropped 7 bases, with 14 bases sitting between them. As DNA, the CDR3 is TGTGCCAGCAGTGAACCCCCCGCAGTTCCTGAAAAACTGTTTTTT. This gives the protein CASSEPPAVPEKLFF.